The 18 T cell receptor beta chains presented below share a single source sample, sequenced in a study of shared T cell receptors in the human thymus. Clones were read by immunoSEQ multiplex PCR, and TCRdb kept only the in-frame ones, dropping some. The repertoire has hundreds of thousands of clones, 88% of them found once; the top ten carry approximately 0.011%. In addition, the sample was reused for a study of human thymus T cells.

Sequencing was performed on thymocytes. The source of these receptors is a boy younger than two with a congenital heart defect.

Of note for this clone: The DNA is left out, because the CDR3 cannot be placed on it with certainty; the CDR3 is given as TCRdb lists it. The chain joins TRBV21-1 to TRBJ2-2; the table assigns TRBD1, which was not confirmed against the DNA. TRBV21-1 is a listed pseudogene. The CDR3 comprises 14 residues, both ends counted. CDR3: CASTVAGGSGELFF.

This clone turned up a few times. The chain is built from TRBV19 and TRBJ2-7; perhaps TRBD1 as D (6 bases). The CDR3 totals 13 residues. Looked up from germline, CDR1 is LNHDA and CDR2 is SQIVND (reference sequence). V lost 6 bases, J lost 5 bases, and 14 bases lay in between. The CDR3 bases are TGTGCCAGTAGCGCCGGCAGGGGCCACGAGCAGTACTTC. Its protein product is CASSAGRGHEQYF.

Points on this clone: Its ends do not fully match the called genes, so a read error is possible. CDR3 protein: CASTVGRRGQGTQYF. In DNA form, the CDR3 reads TGTGCCAGCACCGTTGGCAGACGGGGTCAAGGGACCCAGTACTTC. The chain employs TRBV6-1 and TRBJ2-5; the D gene is possibly TRBD2 (5 bases). CDR1 is MNHNS and CDR2 is SASEGT in the germline V gene. The CDR3 extends over 15 amino acids.

This clone was detected only once. This rearrangement joins TRBV4-2 to TRBJ1-4; D is possibly TRBD1 (5 bases). CDR1 is LGHNA and CDR2 is YNFKEQ in the germline V gene. V was pared by 0 bases and J by 7 bases, with 15 bases between. The CDR3 has 16 amino acids. The CDR3 DNA is TGTGCCAGCAGCCAAGAGAGTGGGGTGGGGGGTGAAAAACTGTTTTTT. Translation: CASSQESGVGGEKLFF.

This chain uses TRBV27 with TRBJ2-7; 10 bases agree with TRBD2. With V trimmed by 10 bases and J by 3 bases, 6 bases remained unmatched. This CDR3 region has 13 residues. In germline, CDR1 is MNHEY, CDR2 SMNVEV (reference sequence). The CDR3 DNA sequence: TGTGCCACCACCTCTAGCGGGAGCTACGAGCAGTACTTC. It specifies CATTSSGSYEQYF.

J is TRBJ1-2 and V is TRBV6-5; D remains unclear. V was cut by 2 bases and J by 4 bases, with 5 bases left in between. The CDR3 extends over 12 amino acids. The germline CDR1 and CDR2 sequences are MNHEY and SVGAGI. Here the CDR3 reads CASSYTGYGYTF. The CDR3, as DNA: TGTGCCAGCAGTTACACGGGCTATGGCTACACCTTC.

For the CDR3, the DNA is TGCGCCAGCAGCCAAGATCCAGACTTCACAGATACGCAGTATTTT. It codes for CASSQDPDFTDTQYF. V gene TRBV4-1 combines with J gene TRBJ2-3; no reliable D call. Trimming removed 0 bases at V and 2 bases at J, with 9 bases between. This CDR3 comprises 15 residues. The germline V gene encodes CDR1 MGHRA and CDR2 YSYEKL.

V is TRBV7-2 and J is TRBJ2-5; D not resolved. The germline V gene encodes CDR1 SGHTA and CDR2 FQGNSA. The CDR3 runs to 12 residues. V was trimmed by 5 bases and J by 5 bases, leaving 9 bases between them. DNA for the CDR3: TGTGCCAGCAGCCCTCCGTTGGAGACCCAGTACTTC. As protein: CASSPPLETQYF.

The gene calls are TRBV5-5 and TRBJ1-2, with 7 nucleotides matching TRBD1. Trimming at V came to 4 bases and at J to 2 bases, leaving 5 bases not matched to a gene. This CDR3 region has 14 residues. The germline V gene encodes CDR1 SGHKS and CDR2 YYEKEE (reference sequence). The CDR3 region is CASSIVQGNYGYTF. In nucleotides, the CDR3 is TGTGCCAGCAGCATTGTACAGGGGAACTATGGCTACACCTTC.

This clone was seen only a few times. This chain joins TRBV4-3 and TRBJ2-1, with TRBD2 identical over 8 bases. The CDR3 consists of 20 residues. Germline values: CDR1 LGHNA, CDR2 YSLEER. Losses at the gene ends were 2 bases for V and 2 bases for J; bases not matched to a gene: 17. The CDR3 DNA reads TGCGCCAGCAGCCAACATTCTTTCCCGGGAGGGCCAAGAGCCTACAATGAGCAGTTCTTC. It is translated as CASSQHSFPGGPRAYNEQFF.

The chain couples TRBV29-1 to TRBJ2-5; TRBD2 matches at 8 bases. There are 14 residues in the CDR3. Germline CDR1 reads SQVTM; CDR2 reads ANQGSEA. The V gene end was trimmed by 6 bases and the J gene end by 5 bases; junction bases not matched to a gene: 11. Written as DNA, the CDR3 is TGCAGCGTGGAGGTGGCGGGAGGAGTTGAGACCCAGTACTTC. Translating it yields CSVEVAGGVETQYF.

The count of this clone is one. The rearrangement joins TRBV7-2 to TRBJ1-1; TRBD1 matches at 7 bases. Germline V gives CDR1 SGHTA, CDR2 FQGNSA. The CDR3 is 10 residues long. V dropped 6 bases and J dropped 9; count of bases not matched to a gene: 1. DNA of the CDR3: TGTGCCAGCAGGAGGGGGCAAGCTTTCTTT. This codes for CASRRGQAFF.

The gene calls are TRBV7-2 and TRBJ1-5, with 10 bases fitting TRBD1. CDR3 length: 16 amino acids. With V trimmed by 0 bases and J by 4 bases, 3 bases remained unmatched. Germline assignment: CDR1 SGHTA and CDR2 FQGNSA. The CDR3 nucleotides read TGTGCCAGCAGCTTAGCGGGACAGGGGACTAATCAGCCCCAGCATTTT. It codes for CASSLAGQGTNQPQHF.

This rearrangement joins TRBV5-6 to TRBJ1-2; D perhaps matches TRBD1 (5 bases). Trimming shortened V by 2 bases and J by 5 bases, and 10 bases separated the two germline ends. This CDR3 is built from 13 residues. Germline-derived CDR1 and CDR2 are SGHDT and YYEEEE. CDR3 region: CASSFGAGYGYTF. Written as DNA, the CDR3 is TGTGCCAGCAGCTTTGGGGCAGGATATGGCTACACCTTC.

V and J are TRBV19 and TRBJ2-2; D uncertain. CDR3 size: 14 residues. Germline loops: CDR1 LNHDA, CDR2 SQIVND (reference sequence). V was trimmed by 6 bases and J by 0 bases, leaving 8 bases between them. DNA of the CDR3: TGTGCCAGTAGCGCACTTTCGAACACCGGGGAGCTGTTTTTT. It yields the protein CASSALSNTGELFF.

This CDR3 is CASSQDLRTAQGTQYF. In DNA form, the CDR3 reads TGCGCCAGCAGCCAAGATCTGAGGACAGCACAGGGGACCCAGTACTTC. This chain links TRBV4-1 with TRBJ2-5; tentatively, D is TRBD1 (6 bases). Germline V gene lookup returns CDR1 MGHRA and CDR2 YSYEKL. The V end was cut by 0 bases, the J end by 7 bases, with 18 bases between. The CDR3 spans 16 residues.

The V call is TRBV9, the J call TRBJ2-3; D is undetermined. Germline V gene lookup returns CDR1 SGDLS and CDR2 YYNGEE. This CDR3 contains 16 residues. V lost 7 bases to trimming and J lost 0 bases, with 18 bases between them. CDR3 nucleotide sequence: TGTGCCAGCGCCCCCCCCGGAGTTCTTAGCACAGATACGCAGTATTTT. This encodes CASAPPGVLSTDTQYF.

Here the CDR3 DNA reads TGTGCCATCAGGCCGACAGGGACCCTCTATGGCTACACCTTC. This gives the protein CAIRPTGTLYGYTF. The gene calls are TRBV10-3 and TRBJ1-2, with 7 bases lining up with TRBD1. V dropped 6 bases and J dropped 4; count of bases not matched to a gene: 8. CDR1 is ENHRY, CDR2 SYGVKD, per germline. This CDR3 region has 14 residues.